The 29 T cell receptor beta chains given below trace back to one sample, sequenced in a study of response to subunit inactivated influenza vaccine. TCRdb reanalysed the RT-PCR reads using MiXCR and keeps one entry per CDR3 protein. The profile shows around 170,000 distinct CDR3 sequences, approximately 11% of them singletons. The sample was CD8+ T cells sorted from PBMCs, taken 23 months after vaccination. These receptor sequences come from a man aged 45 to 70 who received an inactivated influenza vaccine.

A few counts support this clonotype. The CDR3, as DNA: TGTGCCAGCAGATCGGAGGGGGAGCAGTACTTC. This translates into CASRSEGEQYF. V gene TRBV6-4 combines with J gene TRBJ2-7; D might be TRBD2 (6 bases). CDR1 MRHNA and CDR2 SNTAGT come from the germline V gene. Trimming took off 6 bases at V and 7 bases at J, with 10 bases between the two ends. This CDR3 region has 11 residues.

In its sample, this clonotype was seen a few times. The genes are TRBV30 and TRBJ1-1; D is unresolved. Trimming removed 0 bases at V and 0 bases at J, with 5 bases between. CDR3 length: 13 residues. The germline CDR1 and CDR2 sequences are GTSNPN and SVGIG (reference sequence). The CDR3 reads CAWSVHLNTEAFF. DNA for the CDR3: TGTGCCTGGAGTGTACATCTGAACACTGAAGCTTTCTTT.

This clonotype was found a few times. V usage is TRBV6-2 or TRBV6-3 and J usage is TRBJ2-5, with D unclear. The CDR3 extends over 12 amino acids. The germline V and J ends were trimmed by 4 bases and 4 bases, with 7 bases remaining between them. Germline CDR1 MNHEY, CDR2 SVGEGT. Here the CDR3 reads CASSSELETQYF. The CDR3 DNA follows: TGTGCCAGCAGTTCCGAGCTAGAGACCCAGTACTTC.

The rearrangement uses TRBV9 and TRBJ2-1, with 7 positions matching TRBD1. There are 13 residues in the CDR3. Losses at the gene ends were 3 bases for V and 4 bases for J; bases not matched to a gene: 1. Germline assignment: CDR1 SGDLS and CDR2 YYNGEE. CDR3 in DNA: TGTGCCAGCAGCGCGGGACAGTACAATGAGCAGTTCTTC. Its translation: CASSAGQYNEQFF.

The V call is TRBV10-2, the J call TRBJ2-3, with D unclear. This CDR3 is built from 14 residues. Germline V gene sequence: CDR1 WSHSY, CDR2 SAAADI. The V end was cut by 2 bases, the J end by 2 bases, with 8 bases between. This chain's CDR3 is CASSEAQFTDTQYF. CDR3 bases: TGCGCCAGCAGTGAGGCACAATTCACAGATACGCAGTATTTT.

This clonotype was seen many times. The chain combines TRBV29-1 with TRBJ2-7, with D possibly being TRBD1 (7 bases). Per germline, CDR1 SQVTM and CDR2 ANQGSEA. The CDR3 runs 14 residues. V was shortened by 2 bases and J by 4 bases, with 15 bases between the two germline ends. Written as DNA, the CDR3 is TGCAGCGTTGAATTAAGGGGGCGGGATTACGAGCAGTACTTC. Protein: CSVELRGRDYEQYF.

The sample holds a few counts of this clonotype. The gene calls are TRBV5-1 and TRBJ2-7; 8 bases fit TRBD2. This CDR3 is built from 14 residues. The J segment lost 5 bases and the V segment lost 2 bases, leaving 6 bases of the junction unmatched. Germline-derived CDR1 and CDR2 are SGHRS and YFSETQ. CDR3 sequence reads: CASSLTGGPHEQYF. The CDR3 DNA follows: TGCGCCAGCAGCTTAACGGGAGGGCCCCACGAGCAGTACTTC.

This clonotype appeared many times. The CDR3 protein is CASSLTLGSYEQYF. The CDR3, as DNA: TGTGCCAGCAGTCTCACCCTCGGCAGTTACGAGCAGTACTTC. This chain connects TRBV28 to TRBJ2-7; D gene ambiguous. The V end lost 5 bases, the J end lost 4 bases, and 15 bases lay between the germline ends. Germline V gene data show CDR1 as MDHEN and CDR2 as SYDVKM. This CDR3 is built from 14 residues. The variable domain in full, with the rest retrieved from reference TRBV28 and TRBJ2-7, is DVKVTQSSRYLVKRTGEKVFLECVQDMDHENMFWYRQDPGLGLRLIYFSYDVKMKEKGDIPEGYSVSREKKERFSLILESASTNQTSMYLCASSLTLGSYEQYFGPGTRLTVT.

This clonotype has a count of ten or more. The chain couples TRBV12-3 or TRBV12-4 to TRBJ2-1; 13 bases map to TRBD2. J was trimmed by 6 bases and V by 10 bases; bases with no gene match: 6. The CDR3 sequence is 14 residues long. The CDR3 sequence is CATSTSGGRNEQFF. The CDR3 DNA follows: TGTGCCACCTCGACTAGCGGGGGGCGCAATGAGCAGTTCTTC.

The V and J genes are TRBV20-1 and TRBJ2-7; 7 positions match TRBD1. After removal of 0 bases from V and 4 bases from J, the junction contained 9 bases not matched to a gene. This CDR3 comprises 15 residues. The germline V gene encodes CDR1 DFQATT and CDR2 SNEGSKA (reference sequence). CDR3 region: CSARDRRDRLYEQYF. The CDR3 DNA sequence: TGCAGTGCTAGAGATCGAAGGGACAGACTTTACGAGCAGTACTTC.

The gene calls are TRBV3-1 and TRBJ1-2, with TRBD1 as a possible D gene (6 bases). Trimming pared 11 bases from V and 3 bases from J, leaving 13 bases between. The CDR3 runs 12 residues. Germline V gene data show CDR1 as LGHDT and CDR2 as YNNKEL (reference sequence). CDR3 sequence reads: CASGQGYYGYTF. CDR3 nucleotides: TGTGCCTCCGGCCAGGGGTACTATGGCTACACCTTC. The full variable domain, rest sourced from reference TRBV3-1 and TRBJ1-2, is DTAVSQTPKYLVTQMGNDKSIKCEQNLGHDTMYWYKQDSKKFLKIMFSYNNKELIINETVPNRFSPKSPDKAHLNLHINSLELGDSAVYFCASGQGYYGYTFGSGTRLTVV.

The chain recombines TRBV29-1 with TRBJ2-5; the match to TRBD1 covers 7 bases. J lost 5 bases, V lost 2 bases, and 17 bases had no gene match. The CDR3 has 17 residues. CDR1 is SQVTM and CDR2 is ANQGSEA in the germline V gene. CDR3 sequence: CSVELRNRGQVEETQYF. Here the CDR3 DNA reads TGCAGCGTTGAACTTCGTAACCGAGGACAGGTCGAGGAGACCCAGTACTTC.

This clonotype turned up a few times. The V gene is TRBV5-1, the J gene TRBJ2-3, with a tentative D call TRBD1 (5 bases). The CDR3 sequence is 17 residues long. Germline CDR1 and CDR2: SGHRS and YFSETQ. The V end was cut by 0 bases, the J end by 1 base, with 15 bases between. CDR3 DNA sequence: TGCGCCAGCAGCTTGGCCGCAGGGCACCCGGGCACAGATACGCAGTATTTT. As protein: CASSLAAGHPGTDTQYF.

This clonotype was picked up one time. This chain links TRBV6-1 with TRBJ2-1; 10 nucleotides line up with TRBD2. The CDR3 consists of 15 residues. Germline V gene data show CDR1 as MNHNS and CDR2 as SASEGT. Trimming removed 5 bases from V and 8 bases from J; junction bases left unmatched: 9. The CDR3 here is CASSLRTSGKDEQFF. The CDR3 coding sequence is TGTGCCAGCAGTCTTCGAACTAGCGGGAAGGATGAGCAGTTCTTC.

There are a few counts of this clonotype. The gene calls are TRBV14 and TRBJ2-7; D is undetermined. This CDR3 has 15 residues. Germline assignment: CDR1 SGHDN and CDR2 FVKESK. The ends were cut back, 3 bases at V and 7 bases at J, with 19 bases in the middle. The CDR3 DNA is TGTGCCAGCAGCCATTCCCCACAAGAGCCTATGGAGCAGTACTTC. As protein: CASSHSPQEPMEQYF.

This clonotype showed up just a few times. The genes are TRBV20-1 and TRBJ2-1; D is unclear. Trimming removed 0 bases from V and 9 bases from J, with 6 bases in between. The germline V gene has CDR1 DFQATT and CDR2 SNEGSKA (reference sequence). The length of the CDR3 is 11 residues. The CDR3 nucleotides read TGCAGTGCTAGAGATCTTGTTGAGCAGTTCTTC. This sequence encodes CSARDLVEQFF.

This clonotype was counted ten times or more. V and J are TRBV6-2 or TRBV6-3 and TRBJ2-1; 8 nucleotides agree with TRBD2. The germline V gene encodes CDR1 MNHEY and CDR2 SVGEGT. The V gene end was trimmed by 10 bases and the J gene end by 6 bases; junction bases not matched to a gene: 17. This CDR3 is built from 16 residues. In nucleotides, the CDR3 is TGTGCCACCAATCGTCCACCGGGACTAGTGATCAATGAGCAGTTCTTC. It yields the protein CATNRPPGLVINEQFF.

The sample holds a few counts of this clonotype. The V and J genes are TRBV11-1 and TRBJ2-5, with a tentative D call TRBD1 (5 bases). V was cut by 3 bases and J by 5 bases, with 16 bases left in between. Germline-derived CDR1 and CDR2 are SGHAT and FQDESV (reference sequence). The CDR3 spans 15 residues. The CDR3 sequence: CASSFQGSLSETQYF. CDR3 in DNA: TGTGCCAGCAGCTTCCAGGGTTCCTTATCGGAGACCCAGTACTTC.

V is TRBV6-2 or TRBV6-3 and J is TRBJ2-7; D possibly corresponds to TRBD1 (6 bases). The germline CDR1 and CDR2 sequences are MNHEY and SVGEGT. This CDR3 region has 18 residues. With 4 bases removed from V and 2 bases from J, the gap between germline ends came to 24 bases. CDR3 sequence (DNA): TGTGCCAGCAGTTTCCCCTCTTTGACAGGAAGTACAACCTACGAGCAGTACTTC. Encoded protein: CASSFPSLTGSTTYEQYF.

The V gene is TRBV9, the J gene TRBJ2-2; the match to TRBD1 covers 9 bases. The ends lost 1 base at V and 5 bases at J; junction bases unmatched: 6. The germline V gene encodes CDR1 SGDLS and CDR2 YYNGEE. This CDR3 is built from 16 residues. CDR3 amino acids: CASSVSTGGLTGELFF. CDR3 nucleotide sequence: TGTGCCAGCAGCGTATCGACAGGGGGACTAACCGGGGAGCTGTTTTTT.

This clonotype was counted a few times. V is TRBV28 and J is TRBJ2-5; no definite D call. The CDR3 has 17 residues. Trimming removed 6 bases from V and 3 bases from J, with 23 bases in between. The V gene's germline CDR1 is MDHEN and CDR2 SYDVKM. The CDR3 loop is CASSFPYVAEAEETQYF. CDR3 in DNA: TGTGCCAGCAGCTTTCCCTATGTGGCTGAAGCTGAAGAGACCCAGTACTTC. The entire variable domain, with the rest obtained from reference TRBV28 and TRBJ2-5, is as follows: DVKVTQSSRYLVKRTGEKVFLECVQDMDHENMFWYRQDPGLGLRLIYFSYDVKMKEKGDIPEGYSVSREKKERFSLILESASTNQTSMYLCASSFPYVAEAEETQYFGPGTRLLVL.

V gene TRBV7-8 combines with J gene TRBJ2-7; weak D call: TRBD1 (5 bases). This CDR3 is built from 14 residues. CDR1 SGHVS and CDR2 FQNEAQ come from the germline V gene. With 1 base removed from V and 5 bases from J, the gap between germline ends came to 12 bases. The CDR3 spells CASSLGSGADEQYF. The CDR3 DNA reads TGTGCCAGCAGCTTAGGGAGTGGGGCTGACGAGCAGTACTTC.

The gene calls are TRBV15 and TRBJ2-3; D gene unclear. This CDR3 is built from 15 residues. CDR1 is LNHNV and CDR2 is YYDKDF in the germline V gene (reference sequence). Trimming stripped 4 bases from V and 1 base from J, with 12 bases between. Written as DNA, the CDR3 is TGTGCCACCAGCACGGGCCAGTTGGGCACAGATACGCAGTATTTT. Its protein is CATSTGQLGTDTQYF.

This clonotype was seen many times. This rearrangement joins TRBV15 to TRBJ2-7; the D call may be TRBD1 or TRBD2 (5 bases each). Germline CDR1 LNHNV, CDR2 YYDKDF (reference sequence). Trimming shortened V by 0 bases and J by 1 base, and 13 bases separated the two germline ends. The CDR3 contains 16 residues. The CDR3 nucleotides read TGTGCCACCAGCAGAGACCCAGGGTGGGGGTCCTACGAGCAGTACTTC. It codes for CATSRDPGWGSYEQYF.

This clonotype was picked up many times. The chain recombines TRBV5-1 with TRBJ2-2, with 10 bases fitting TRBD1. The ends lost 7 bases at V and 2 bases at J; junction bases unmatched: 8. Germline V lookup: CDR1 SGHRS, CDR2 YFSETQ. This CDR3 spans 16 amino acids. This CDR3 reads CASRYGTGDNTGELFF. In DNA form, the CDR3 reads TGCGCCAGCCGCTACGGGACAGGGGACAACACCGGGGAGCTGTTTTTT.

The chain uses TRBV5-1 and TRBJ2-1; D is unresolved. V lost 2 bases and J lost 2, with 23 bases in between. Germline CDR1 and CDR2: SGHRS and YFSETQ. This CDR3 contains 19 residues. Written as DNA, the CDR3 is TGCGCCAGCAGCTTTGTAAATCGACGCGTACTCTCCGCCTACAATGAGCAGTTCTTC. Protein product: CASSFVNRRVLSAYNEQFF.

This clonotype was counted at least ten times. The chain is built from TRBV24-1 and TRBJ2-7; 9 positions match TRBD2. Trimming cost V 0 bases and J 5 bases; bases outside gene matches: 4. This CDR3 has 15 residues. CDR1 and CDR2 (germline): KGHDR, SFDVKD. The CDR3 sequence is CATSDLASGKNEQYF. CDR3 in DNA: TGTGCCACCAGTGATTTGGCTAGCGGGAAGAACGAGCAGTACTTC.

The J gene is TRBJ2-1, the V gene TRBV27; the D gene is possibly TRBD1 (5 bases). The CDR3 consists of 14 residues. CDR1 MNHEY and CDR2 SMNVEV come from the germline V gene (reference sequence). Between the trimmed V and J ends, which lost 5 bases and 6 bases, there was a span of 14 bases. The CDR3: CASSLIDSLNEQFF. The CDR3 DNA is TGTGCCAGCAGTCTAATCGACAGCCTCAATGAGCAGTTCTTC.

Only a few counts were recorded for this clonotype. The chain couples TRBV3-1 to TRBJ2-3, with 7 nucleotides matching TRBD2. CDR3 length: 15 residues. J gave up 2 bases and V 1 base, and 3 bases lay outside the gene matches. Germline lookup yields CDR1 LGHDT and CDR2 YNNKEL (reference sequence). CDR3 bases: TGTGCCAGCAGCCAAGGACTAGCCCCCACAGATACGCAGTATTTT. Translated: CASSQGLAPTDTQYF.